Reported below is one TCR beta chain. This clonotype was found many times. Its antigen remains unidentified. The input lacks base qualities; no much larger clone sits a single base away. Stable hyperthyroidism was defined as no progression to ophthalmopathy within 18 months of follow-up. Hyperthyroidism patients were newly diagnosed, with disease duration under 2 months, and aged 18 to 65 years. Patients were excluded if they had other autoimmune diseases, uncontrolled infections, pregnancy or lactation. Clinical symptoms, serum thyroxine, TRAb, thyroid ultrasound and orbital computed tomography were used for diagnosis. PBMCs were isolated from about 10 ml of fresh peripheral blood by Ficoll-Paque density gradient centrifugation. Trizol reagent was used to extract the total RNA, and its quality was then checked on an Agilent 2100 Bioanalyzer. The source of the sample is a study of Graves' ophthalmopathy and Graves' hyperthyroidism listed by TCRdb under 2018. Study-wide context: Peripheral blood was collected at initial diagnosis, before any treatment. TCR beta repertoire signatures were used to distinguish Graves' ophthalmopathy from Graves' hyperthyroidism and to predict progression to ophthalmopathy. In total, around 140 blood samples were TCR-sequenced: fewer than 50 ophthalmopathy, 80 or so hyperthyroidism and some 17 hyperthyroidism-to-ophthalmopathy patients. To explore V-J signatures that separate ophthalmopathy from hyperthyroidism, a discovery set of around 97 patients was enrolled, consisting of fewer than 45 with ophthalmopathy and roughly 57 with stable hyperthyroidism. An independent validation cohort was composed of roughly 18 hyperthyroidism patients and approximately 15 patients who later progressed from hyperthyroidism to ophthalmopathy. In six or seven hyperthyroidism patients, the T-cell repertoires found in thyroid tissue were compared with those found in blood. Following sampling, methimazole starting at 30 mg daily was administered to hyperthyroidism patients, and high-dose intravenous methylprednisolone was administered to ophthalmopathy patients. For training and testing, the roughly 100 patients in the discovery cohort were randomly divided in a 7:3 ratio. Broad study findings and their caveats: No statistical method was used to set the sample size in advance, and the investigators knew which group each participant was assigned to. In cross-validation, the 13-signature model distinguished ophthalmopathy from stable hyperthyroidism with about 89% sensitivity and 81.08% specificity, while in the test set the corresponding values were around 79% and 71%. In validation, the model predicted ophthalmopathy progression with more than 55% sensitivity and roughly 72% specificity; 12 predicted patients were CT-confirmed with GO in a median of around 6 months. Most of the expanded thyroid clonotypes with a frequency above 0.001 were also detected in blood, and it was suggested that the thyroid immune response may be reflected by blood repertoires.

For repertoire sequencing, the TCR beta CDR3 regions were amplified from RNA transcripts. The first round of RT-PCR was done with HTBI primers and the Qiagen OneStep RT-PCR kit, and was followed by a second round of multiplex PCR, then size selection and purification. Libraries were sequenced on an Illumina HiSeq2000 using paired-end 100 bp reads. The authors' pipeline ran thus. Reads were processed with SOAPnuke, discarding reads with adapters, uncalled bases, mean Phred below 15, or no exact constant-primer or identifier match. COPE v1.2.5 was used to merge the high-quality paired reads. Unique nucleotide sequences were defined as clonotypes and aligned to IMGT TRB V, D and J references using MiTCR v1.1. The analysis was limited to V-J combinations with a frequency above 0.0001, which together covered over 98% of repertoires. For each V-J combination, a TCR clonal expansion and chaos score was defined as the ratio of F50 clonal expansion to chaos observed in the TCRdist matrix. Welch's t-statistics and random forest were used to reduce features to about a dozen V-J combinations, which were fed into a naive Bayes classifier. The Morisita-Horn index was used to measure how similar the thyroid and blood repertoires were. TCRdb trimmed the raw reads at Q25, called clones with MiXCR and kept productive beta chains. For every CDR3 protein sequence, its rows merge into one entry that carries the most common genes and DNA. The authors' filters were not applied to this entry. This sample holds over 500,000 distinct CDR3 sequences; around a fifth were observed only once. About 6.6% of the sample is in the top ten clones.

Its CDR3 holds 14 amino acids, cysteine through phenylalanine. Of all the DNA, just the CDR3 is kept, 42 bases in frame from base 1. The germline V gene provides CDR1 MDHEN and CDR2 SYDVKM. Trimming takes 5 bases from V and 2 bases from J, and the germline ends sit 12 bases apart. The origin of this receptor is a woman aged 18 to 35 with stable Graves' hyperthyroidism. Some clones in this sample may be carry-over from other donors' samples. Donor details come from another sample of the same person, matched by shared clones. The chain employs TRBV28 and TRBJ1-2; a tentative D match to TRBD1 spans 5 bases. Sequencing used peripheral blood. The CDR3 protein is CASSQGLGNYGYTF. The DNA sequence is given as TGTGCCAGCAGTCAGGGACTCGGGAACTATGGCTACACCTTC.